These T cell receptor beta chains were read from a single sample in a study of T cell changes during pregnancy in multiple sclerosis. TCRdb keeps only in-frame clones here, not all; method: immunoSEQ multiplex PCR. The sample includes tens of thousands of clones, approximately 89% of them seen just once. Material: CD8+ T cells from peripheral blood mononuclear cells, obtained in the third trimester of pregnancy. These receptor sequences come from a female donor with multiple sclerosis, enrolled in a pregnancy study. Each CDR3 is given with its conserved first and last residue. The D gene is left open where the match is weak. Only some rows state a clone size, as once, few, many or a class for expanded clones.

j_gene | abundance | v_gene | d_gene | CDR3nt | CDR3aa
TRBJ1-4 | . | TRBV25-1 | . | TGTGCCAGCAAGGGTTGGCAAGGGGATGAAAAACTGTTTTTT | CASKGWQGDEKLFF
TRBJ1-4 | once | TRBV5-1 | TRBD1 | TGCGCCAGCAGCCCCGGACAGGGAATTAGTTTAACTAATGAAAAACTGTTTTTT | CASSPGQGISLTNEKLFF
TRBJ1-1 | . | TRBV19 | TRBD1 | TGTGCCAGCTCTCAGGGGGAAGGCACTGAAGCTTTCTTT | CASSQGEGTEAFF
TRBJ1-2 | . | TRBV5-6 | TRBD1 | TGTGCCAGCAGCCGCGGGACAGGGTCTGAGGGTGACTATGGCTACACCTTC | CASSRGTGSEGDYGYTF
TRBJ2-6 | . | TRBV6-6 | . | TGTGCCAGCGCCTTAGCCCCGGCGTCCGGGGCCAACGTCCTGACTTTC | CASALAPASGANVLTF
TRBJ2-3 | . | TRBV6-4 | . | TGTGCCAGCAGCGGTGGGGCGGGAAGCACAGATACGCAGTATTTT | CASSGGAGSTDTQYF
TRBJ2-7 | . | TRBV30 | . | TGTGCCTGGACGGCGGGGACGGGGTTGAACGAGCAGTACTTC | CAWTAGTGLNEQYF
TRBJ2-1 | . | TRBV6-5 | TRBD2 | TGTGCCAGCAGACCGACTAGCGGGAACTACAATGAGCAGTTCTTC | CASRPTSGNYNEQFF
TRBJ2-7 | . | TRBV5-4 | . | TGTGCCAGCAGCGTGGACAGATACGAGCAGTACTTC | CASSVDRYEQYF
TRBJ2-7 | . | TRBV29-1 | . | TGCAGCGTTGAGTTACGGGACTACGAGCAGTACTTC | CSVELRDYEQYF
TRBJ2-1 | . | TRBV30 | . | TGTGCCTGGAGTGTAATATTCGGAGACAATGAGCAGTTCTTC | CAWSVIFGDNEQFF
TRBJ1-6 | . | TRBV13 | TRBD1 | TGTGCCAGCACCCTCGGGACAGGGAGCTCCTATAATTCACCCCTCCACTTT | CASTLGTGSSYNSPLHF
TRBJ1-2 | . | TRBV30 | . | TGTGCCTGGAGTGTCGGGGGGGGCTATGGCTACACCTTC | CAWSVGGGYGYTF
TRBJ1-1 | . | TRBV5-1 | . | TGCGCCAGCAGCTCCAAGGGACTGTCGAACACTGAAGCTTTCTTT | CASSSKGLSNTEAFF
TRBJ2-3 | . | TRBV2 | . | TGTGCCAGCAGTGAAGTATCGGGCGCAGAGGGCCCGCAGTATTTT | CASSEVSGAEGPQYF
TRBJ2-1 | . | TRBV6-9 | . | TGTGCCAGCAGTTATTCTTTAGTAGTTCTTGATGAGCAGTTCTTC | CASSYSLVVLDEQFF
TRBJ2-1 | . | TRBV12-5 | . | TGTGCTAGTGGTTTCTCAGGGGAAAAACACAATGAGCAGTTCTTC | CASGFSGEKHNEQFF
TRBJ1-2 | . | TRBV30 | TRBD1 | TGTGCCTGGAGTGGGTTGACAGGGCGCTATGGCTACACCTTC | CAWSGLTGRYGYTF
TRBJ2-7 | . | TRBV4-1 | . | TGCGCCAGCAGCCTAAGACAGGACTCCTACGAGCAGTACTTC | CASSLRQDSYEQYF
TRBJ2-7 | . | TRBV7-9 | . | TGTGCCAGCAGTTTGCGACAGGGAGGCTACGAGCAGTACTTC | CASSLRQGGYEQYF
TRBJ2-3 | . | TRBV7-9 | TRBD2 | TGTGCCAGCAGCTTAGGCCCTGCGGGGGGCAGCACAGATACGCAGTATTTT | CASSLGPAGGSTDTQYF
TRBJ1-5 | . | TRBV12-5 | . | TGTGCTAGTGGTTTGGCAGGGCCGGCCGGTCAGCCCCAGCATTTT | CASGLAGPAGQPQHF
TRBJ2-1 | . | TRBV5-1 | TRBD2 | TGCGCCAGCAGCTTGCTGACTAGCGGAGTTTACAATGAGCAGTTCTTC | CASSLLTSGVYNEQFF
TRBJ1-1 | . | TRBV5-1 | . | TGCGCCAGCAGCTCCTTACCGTTAACAGGTGCTGAAGCTTTCTTT | CASSSLPLTGAEAFF
TRBJ1-4 | . | TRBV2 | . | TGTGTCAGCACGTGGAGGGCCGCTGAAAAACTGTTTTTT | CVSTWRAAEKLFF
TRBJ1-2 | . | TRBV2 | . | TGTGCCAGCAGTCAACCAGGCGCAGACTATGGCTACACCTTC | CASSQPGADYGYTF
TRBJ2-1 | once | TRBV19 | TRBD2 | TGTGCCAGTAGTATCGGTAGCGGGGATGAGCAGTTCTTC | CASSIGSGDEQFF
TRBJ1-1 | . | TRBV7-6 | . | TGTGCCAGCAGCTTAGTAACAGGGTATGGTACTGAAGCTTTCTTT | CASSLVTGYGTEAFF
TRBJ1-1 | . | TRBV14 | . | TGTGCCAGCAGCCAAGGTCAGAACACTGAAGCTTTCTTT | CASSQGQNTEAFF
TRBJ2-1 | medium-sized | TRBV5-6 | TRBD2 | TGTGCCACCTCAGGGCTAGCGGGAGACGCTGAGCAGTTCTTC | CATSGLAGDAEQFF
TRBJ2-1 | . | TRBV28 | TRBD2 | TGTGCCAGCAGTTTAGGGACTAGCGACTACAATGAGCAGTTCTTC | CASSLGTSDYNEQFF
TRBJ1-5 | . | TRBV27 | TRBD1 | TGTGCCAGCACCGCAGGGGGCGCGAATCAGCCCCAGCATTTT | CASTAGGANQPQHF
TRBJ1-2 | . | TRBV4-3 | . | TGCGCCAGCAGCCAAGTCGGTTATCCAAACTATGGCTACACCTTC | CASSQVGYPNYGYTF
TRBJ2-3 | . | TRBV27 | TRBD2 | TGTGCCACCTTAGCGGGAACCACAGATACGCAGTATTTT | CATLAGTTDTQYF
TRBJ2-7 | . | TRBV6-6 | TRBD2 | TGTGCCAGCAGTTATCCCGTTCTAGCGGGAGTTGTCGAGCAATACTTC | CASSYPVLAGVVEQYF
TRBJ1-5 | . | TRBV2 | . | TGTGCCAGCACCGTGACTGGAGATAGCAATCAGCCCCAGCATTTT | CASTVTGDSNQPQHF
TRBJ2-1 | . | TRBV6-5 | TRBD1 | TGTGCCAGCAGTAGGGACAGCTCATCTAATGAGCAGTTCTTC | CASSRDSSSNEQFF
TRBJ1-1 | . | TRBV29-1 | TRBD1 | TGCAGCGTTGAGATAACACAGGGGGCTGAAGCTTTCTTT | CSVEITQGAEAFF
TRBJ2-7 | . | TRBV27 | TRBD2 | TGTGCCAGCAGGAAAGACGGACTAGCCACAGGGCAGTACTTC | CASRKDGLATGQYF
TRBJ2-7 | . | TRBV7-2 | TRBD2 | TGTGCCAGCAGCCAACTAGCGGGGGCCTCCTACGAGCAGTACTTC | CASSQLAGASYEQYF
TRBJ2-7 | . | TRBV14 | . | TGTGCCAGCAGCCAAGACCCGCGGCAGGGACAGTACTTC | CASSQDPRQGQYF
TRBJ1-1 | . | TRBV19 | TRBD1 | TGTGCCAGCCAGGGGGCCTGGAACACTGAAGCTTTCTTT | CASQGAWNTEAFF
TRBJ2-1 | . | TRBV7-9 | TRBD1 | TGTGCCAGCAGTACAACAGGGGGTACGGGGAGTGAGCAGTTCTTC | CASSTTGGTGSEQFF
TRBJ1-2 | . | TRBV7-7 | TRBD1 | TGTGCCAGCAGCCGAAGAGAGGACAGGAACTATGGCTACACCTTC | CASSRREDRNYGYTF
TRBJ1-5 | . | TRBV19 | TRBD1 | TGTGCCAGTAAGGGACAGGGCCCGAATCAGCCCCAGCATTTT | CASKGQGPNQPQHF
TRBJ2-3 | . | TRBV5-8 | . | TGTGCCAGCAGCGCGCCGGGGGTTAGCACAGATACGCAGTATTTT | CASSAPGVSTDTQYF
TRBJ2-7 | . | TRBV5-6 | . | TGTGCCAGCAGCTTGGCAGGGAACGAGCAGTACTTC | CASSLAGNEQYF
TRBJ2-3 | . | TRBV7-3 | TRBD2 | TGTGCCAGCAGCTTAACGCATCGGACTAGCGGGGGTTTTACAGATACGCAGTATTTT | CASSLTHRTSGGFTDTQYF
TRBJ2-7 | . | TRBV19 | TRBD2 | TGTGCCAGTCGACTAGCGGGAGGATACGAGCAGTACTTC | CASRLAGGYEQYF
TRBJ1-6 | . | TRBV7-2 | . | TGTGCCAGCAGCTTAGCCTCACAGGGTTACTATAATTCACCCCTCCACTTT | CASSLASQGYYNSPLHF
TRBJ2-7 | . | TRBV9 | TRBD2 | TGTGCCAGCAGCGGAACTAGCGGGACCGACTCCTACGAGCAGTACTTC | CASSGTSGTDSYEQYF
TRBJ1-5 | . | TRBV4-2 | . | TGTGCCAGCAGCCAAGTTATGATCGGGAGCAATCAGCCCCAGCATTTT | CASSQVMIGSNQPQHF
TRBJ2-7 | . | TRBV6-5 | . | TGTGCCAGCAGTTACGGGGGGAGCTACGAGCAGTACTTC | CASSYGGSYEQYF
TRBJ2-2 | . | TRBV7-9 | TRBD1 | TGTGCCAGCAGCCGATCGGGACAGAGTAACACCGGGGAGCTGTTTTTT | CASSRSGQSNTGELFF
TRBJ2-3 | . | TRBV9 | TRBD2 | TGTGCCAGCAGCGTAGTAGCGGGGGGGCCCACAGATACGCAGTATTTT | CASSVVAGGPTDTQYF
TRBJ2-1 | . | TRBV27 | . | TGTGCCAGCAGTTTCGGGACTTACAATGAGCAGTTCTTC | CASSFGTYNEQFF
TRBJ2-1 | once | TRBV6-6 | TRBD2 | TGTGCCAGCACCTTACATGCGGGAGCCTACAATGAGCAGTTCTTC | CASTLHAGAYNEQFF